The source of this T cell receptor (beta chain) is a study of T cell repertoires in cytomegalovirus infection. Study summary: Both CMV infection and a matching HLA type were indicated by public TCR beta signatures. Overall study results and limits: HLA-C-restricted TCR beta clonotypes specific for CMV led the ex vivo response.

TCRdb reanalysed the reads using MiXCR and keeps one entry per CDR3 protein. The sample shows about 360,000 distinct CDR3 sequences, 15% to 20% of them seen only once. This clonotype was seen only a few times. The antigen is not known. Sequenced sample: PBMCs. The sequence was collected from a human donor in good health (CMV status not recorded). Some clones in this sample may be carry-over from other donors' samples.

CDR3 residues: CASSPTRGPNEQFF. CDR3 sequence (DNA): TGTGCCAGCAGCCCCACTCGGGGGCCCAATGAGCAGTTCTTC. The chain recombines TRBV7-7 with TRBJ2-1; D tentatively fits TRBD1 or TRBD2 (6 bases each). Germline V gene data show CDR1 as SSHAT and CDR2 as FNYEAQ (reference sequence). The CDR3 loop spans 14 amino acids. V was trimmed by 5 bases and J by 6 bases, leaving 14 bases between them.